This T cell receptor beta chain was observed in a study of Ad26.COV2.S vaccination and SARS-CoV-2 variants. Study-level information: Administration of Ad26.COV2.S was intramuscular, either once or twice 56 days apart.

Details on this clone: Its antigen is as yet unknown.

Broader study findings: Across vaccine and placebo recipients, the breadth of non-spike TCRs was similar. Ad26.COV2.S recipients had broader spike-specific TCRs (P = 0.0014).

This sample's treatment: about 20 received Ad26.COV2.S at low or high dose, single or two shots; five or six received placebo; per-sample allocation not given. Sampling was performed 63 days after the first vaccine or placebo injection. This CDR3 has 16 residues. Germline CDR1 reads MGHRA; CDR2 reads YSYEKL. Trimming took 0 bases from V and 4 from J, leaving 14 bases between them. The protocol was immunoSEQ multiplex PCR, while the TCRdb copy is restricted to in-frame clones and leaves out a portion. Counted here are around 250,000 clones, roughly 85% occurring once; the ten biggest clones make up 2.9%.

V gene TRBV4-1 combines with J gene TRBJ2-3; D possibly corresponds to TRBD1 (6 bases). The sample in question was peripheral blood, obtained in a trial of Ad26.COV2.S vaccine versus placebo. This receptor was identified in a person aged 18-60 years who received the Ad26.COV2.S COVID-19 vaccine or a placebo. The CDR3, as DNA: TGCGCCAGCAGCCAAGACGTAGCAGGGGAAGCAGATACGCAGTATTTT. Its translation is CASSQDVAGEADTQYF.